This T cell receptor (beta chain) was sequenced during a study of Ad26.COV2.S vaccination and SARS-CoV-2 variants. The wider study: Once or twice, 56 days apart, Ad26.COV2.S was delivered intramuscularly.

The treatment here: some 20 received Ad26.COV2.S at low or high dose, single or two shots; about 5 received placebo; per-sample allocation not given. Following the first vaccine or placebo injection, samples were taken on day 63. TCRdb's table, derived via immunoSEQ multiplex PCR, lists solely in-frame clones and lacks some. This sample has about 370,000 clones, with 70% to 90% found just once. The clonotype was recovered from a person aged 18-65 years who received the Ad26.COV2.S COVID-19 vaccine or a placebo. Specimen: peripheral blood, collected in a trial of Ad26.COV2.S vaccine versus placebo.

CDR3 in DNA: TGTGCCAGCAGCCAACTTTACAGGGGTGACGAGCAGTACTTC. Its protein product is CASSQLYRGDEQYF. The gene calls are TRBV3-1 (or the pseudogene TRBV3-2) and TRBJ2-7, with TRBD1 matching over 7 bases. The CDR3 runs 14 residues. Germline CDR1 and CDR2: LGHDT and YNNKEL (reference sequence). Unmatched junction bases numbered 6, after V lost 2 bases and J lost 5 bases.